This TCR beta chain was recorded in a study of blood T cell repertoires in COVID-19. Turning to the study itself: The origin of the acute and convalescent COVID-19 samples was the United States, Italy and Spain. Sources were T cells, B-cell-depleted T cells, or PBMCs; the material itself was cDNA or gDNA.

As processed by the authors: Reference gene primers were amplified, and this amplification served to estimate nucleated cell counts. TCRdb's copy holds only in-frame clones and misses some; the assay was immunoSEQ multiplex PCR. V and J calls and clone size are given by that table; D and trimming were obtained from the DNA. The sample shows 30,000 or so clones, around 80% of them seen only once. CDR3 size: 15 residues. V was trimmed by 0 bases and J by 4 bases, leaving 11 bases between them. Germline CDR1 and CDR2: MGHRA and YSYEKL. This clonotype originated in a man at least 80 years old with active or convalescent COVID-19. V gene TRBV4-1 combines with J gene TRBJ2-3; perhaps TRBD2 as D (6 bases). The source material was peripheral blood. The CDR3, as DNA: TGCGCCAGCAGCCAAGAGGAGGGAAGTGCAGATACGCAGTATTTT. Encoded protein: CASSQEEGSADTQYF.